This T cell receptor beta chain appears in the sequencing data of a study of T cells in Graves' hyperthyroidism and ophthalmopathy. General study points: Most clonotypes expanded in the thyroid (above 0.001) were also present in blood.

Among the patients, aged 18 to 65, hyperthyroidism was newly diagnosed and had lasted under 2 months. For the diagnoses, clinical symptoms, serum thyroxine and TRAb, thyroid ultrasound and orbital computed tomography were used. This sample holds PBMCs from 9.5 to 10 ml fresh peripheral blood. This clonotype was observed many times. Its cognate antigen is unknown. Amplified regions were TCR beta CDR3 sequences from RNA transcripts. The TCR CDR3 was amplified in a first-round RT-PCR using the HTBI primer set. In TCRdb, the multiplex PCR reads were re-called with MiXCR into one record per CDR3 protein. The table has almost 600,000 distinct CDR3 sequences, more than 11% seen once. This TCR was sampled from a woman in her twenties or thirties with Graves' hyperthyroidism that later progressed to Graves' ophthalmopathy. What was sequenced was blood.

The CDR3 coding sequence is TGTGCCATCATGGACAGGGTGAACACTGAAGCTTTCTTT. This gives the protein CAIMDRVNTEAFF. The J gene is TRBJ1-1, the V gene TRBV10-3; 8 bases fit TRBD1. Germline CDR1 and CDR2: ENHRY and SYGVKD. After removal of 7 bases from V and 0 bases from J, the junction contained 1 base not matched to a gene. CDR3 size: 13 residues.